This T cell receptor (beta chain) was captured by sequencing in a study of blood T cell repertoires in COVID-19. Background on the study: T cells, B-cell-depleted T cells, or PBMCs provided the cDNA or gDNA that served as material.

Sequencing was performed with immunoSEQ multiplex PCR; in TCRdb, only in-frame clones are kept and a portion is missing. The table has about 380,000 clones, 88% seen once. Trimming took 8 bases from V and 1 from J, leaving 9 bases between them. CDR3 size: 13 residues. Germline assignment: CDR1 LNHDA and CDR2 SQIVND (reference sequence). Participant ages covered roughly 18 to 89 years across 25 or so US areas. What the recovered Cohort 3 donors had was two negative PCRs, clearance, or symptom resolution. This chain uses TRBV19 with TRBJ1-5, with D possibly matching TRBD1 (6 bases). The sample comprised PBMCs or T cells enriched from blood (not recorded which). This TCR was sampled from a woman between 18 and 29 years old who had recovered from COVID-19. CDR3 residues: CASGTGSNQPQHF. In DNA, the CDR3 is TGTGCCAGTGGAACAGGGAGCAATCAGCCCCAGCATTTT.